This T cell receptor beta chain was profiled in a study of cytomegalovirus exposure and HLA in healthy donors. The PCR had 60 Vbeta and 13 Jbeta primers. The assay was immunoSEQ multiplex PCR, and TCRdb's table has in-frame clones only and misses some. This table holds some 120,000 clones. Specimen: PBMCs. The source of this sequence is a man younger than 40 in good health and CMV-seronegative.

Here the CDR3 reads CSVTPSARDTEAFF. DNA of the CDR3: TGCAGCGTAACCCCCTCGGCACGGGATACTGAAGCTTTCTTT. The gene calls are TRBV29-1 and TRBJ1-1; D uncertain. The CDR3 is 14 residues long. From germline, CDR1 is SQVTM and CDR2 ANQGSEA. The V end was cut by 6 bases, the J end by 5 bases, with 19 bases between.